These 12 T cell receptor beta chains were all obtained from the same sample, sequenced in a study of cytomegalovirus exposure and HLA in healthy donors. Researchers ran the PCR with 60 Vbeta and 13 Jbeta primers. Assay used: immunoSEQ multiplex PCR; TCRdb lists only in-frame clones, some missing. The sample has 200,000 to 250,000 clones, around 76% seen once; the top ten hold 4.5% to 6%. Sequencing was done on a sample of PBMCs. The receptor source for this set is a middle-aged woman in good health and CMV-seropositive.

The chain couples TRBV5-1 to TRBJ1-1, with 10 bases that match TRBD1. Germline CDR1 reads SGHRS; CDR2 reads YFSETQ. This CDR3 has 11 amino acids. J lost 10 bases, V lost 5 bases, and 2 bases had no gene match. CDR3 sequence (DNA): TGCGCCAGCAGGCGGGACAGGGGAGCTTTCTTT. It translates to CASRRDRGAFF. Complete variable domain (other parts from reference TRBV5-1 and TRBJ1-1): KAGVTQTPRYLIKTRGQQVTLSCSPISGHRSVSWYQQTPGQGLQFLFEYFSETQRNKGNFPGRFSGRQFSNSRSEMNVSTLELGDSALYLCASRRDRGAFFGQGTRLTVV.

This clone appeared once. The chain couples TRBV5-4 to TRBJ2-3, with 7 nucleotides matching TRBD2. Germline CDR1 reads SGHNT; CDR2 reads YYREEE (reference sequence). Trimming took 6 bases from V and 4 from J; bases not matched to a gene: 11. There are 15 residues in the CDR3. CDR3 in DNA: TGTGCCAGCACCCCCCAGCGGGGAAGCTCAGATACGCAGTATTTT. It yields the protein CASTPQRGSSDTQYF.

This clone was recorded once. The chain has TRBV6-6 and TRBJ2-3; D is undetermined. The CDR3 is 16 residues long. V lost 6 bases, J lost 0 bases, and 16 bases lay in between. Germline V lookup: CDR1 MNHNY, CDR2 SVGAGI (reference sequence). Here the CDR3 reads CASSLKTSASTDTQYF. The DNA for the CDR3 is TGTGCCAGCAGCCTAAAGACATCTGCTAGCACAGATACGCAGTATTTT.

J is TRBJ1-1 and V is TRBV2; 7 bases align to TRBD1. V trimming: 6 bases; J trimming: 2 bases; junction bases outside the gene matches: 3. The germline V gene has CDR1 SNHLY and CDR2 FYNNEI. The CDR3 is 13 residues long. The DNA of the CDR3 is TGTGCCAGCAGAGACAGGGCAAACACTGAAGCTTTCTTT. It specifies CASRDRANTEAFF.

This chain uses TRBV30 with TRBJ2-7, with 9 bases identical to TRBD1. This CDR3 comprises 14 residues. V shed 6 bases, J shed 1 base, and the junction held 7 bases outside the gene matches. Germline loops: CDR1 GTSNPN, CDR2 SVGIG (reference sequence). CDR3 region: CACSTQGASYEQYF. CDR3 sequence (DNA): TGTGCCTGCTCAACACAGGGGGCTTCCTACGAGCAGTACTTC.

The J gene is TRBJ2-5, the V gene TRBV7-2; tentative D call: TRBD2 (5 bases). CDR3 length equals 16 residues. Germline lookup yields CDR1 SGHTA and CDR2 FQGNSA. V shed 5 bases and J shed 4 bases, with 20 bases lying between them. The CDR3 coding sequence is TGTGCCAGCAGCCCTCGGGGTCTCTCGCGGATAGAGACCCAGTACTTC. Translation: CASSPRGLSRIETQYF.

The gene calls are TRBV5-1 and TRBJ2-7, with TRBD2 identical over 9 bases. The trim removed 4 bases at V and 0 bases at J, leaving 8 bases unmatched. The CDR3 covers 16 residues. Germline V CDR1 and CDR2: SGHRS, YFSETQ. CDR3 residues: CASSPLTSGSSYEQYF. Written as DNA, the CDR3 is TGCGCCAGCAGCCCCCTTACTAGCGGGTCCTCCTACGAGCAGTACTTC.

The chain joins TRBV7-2 to TRBJ1-1; D is perhaps TRBD1 (5 bases). V lost 5 bases, J lost 4 bases, and 17 bases lay in between. Looked up from germline, CDR1 is SGHTA and CDR2 is FQGNSA. This CDR3 spans 15 amino acids. This chain's CDR3 is CASSLLGVRSTEAFF. The CDR3 nucleotides read TGTGCCAGCAGCCTTTTAGGGGTTCGGAGCACTGAAGCTTTCTTT.

The chain combines TRBV7-8 with TRBJ2-7; D is ambiguous. V lost 5 bases and J 4 bases, leaving 18 bases between the germline ends. This CDR3 is 15 amino acids long. Germline loops: CDR1 SGHVS, CDR2 FQNEAQ. The CDR3 DNA follows: TGTGCCAGCAGCCCTGAAGCGTGGAATGAATACGAGCAGTACTTC. Protein sequence: CASSPEAWNEYEQYF.

This chain links TRBV7-2 with TRBJ2-7, with TRBD1 as a possible D gene (6 bases). V lost 4 bases, J lost 1 base, and 11 bases lay in between. This CDR3 spans 14 amino acids. CDR1 is SGHTA and CDR2 is FQGNSA in the germline V gene. CDR3 region: CASSSRQGSYEQYF. The CDR3 DNA follows: TGTGCCAGCAGCTCCCGGCAGGGGTCCTACGAGCAGTACTTC.

This clone has a handful of counts. The V call is TRBV9, the J call TRBJ1-1, with D unresolved. The CDR3 has 13 residues. The V gene's germline CDR1 is SGDLS and CDR2 YYNGEE. V lost 5 bases and J lost 10, with 18 bases in between. The CDR3, as DNA: TGTGCCAGCAGTGATGTCAGTAGCGCGGTAGCTTTCTTT. This translates into CASSDVSSAVAFF. The full variable domain, rest sourced from reference TRBV9 and TRBJ1-1, is DSGVTQTPKHLITATGQRVTLRCSPRSGDLSVYWYQQSLDQGLQFLIQYYNGEERAKGNILERFSAQQFPDLHSELNLSSLELGDSALYFCASSDVSSAVAFFGQGTRLTVV.

The rearrangement joins TRBV27 to TRBJ1-2; tentative D call: TRBD1 (5 bases). The germline gives CDR1 MNHEY, CDR2 SMNVEV (reference sequence). V lost 2 bases and J 4 bases, leaving 17 bases between the germline ends. CDR3 length: 16 amino acids. DNA for the CDR3: TGTGCCAGCAGTTTACGGGGGATAAGTTCAGTCTATGGCTACACCTTC. Its translation is CASSLRGISSVYGYTF.